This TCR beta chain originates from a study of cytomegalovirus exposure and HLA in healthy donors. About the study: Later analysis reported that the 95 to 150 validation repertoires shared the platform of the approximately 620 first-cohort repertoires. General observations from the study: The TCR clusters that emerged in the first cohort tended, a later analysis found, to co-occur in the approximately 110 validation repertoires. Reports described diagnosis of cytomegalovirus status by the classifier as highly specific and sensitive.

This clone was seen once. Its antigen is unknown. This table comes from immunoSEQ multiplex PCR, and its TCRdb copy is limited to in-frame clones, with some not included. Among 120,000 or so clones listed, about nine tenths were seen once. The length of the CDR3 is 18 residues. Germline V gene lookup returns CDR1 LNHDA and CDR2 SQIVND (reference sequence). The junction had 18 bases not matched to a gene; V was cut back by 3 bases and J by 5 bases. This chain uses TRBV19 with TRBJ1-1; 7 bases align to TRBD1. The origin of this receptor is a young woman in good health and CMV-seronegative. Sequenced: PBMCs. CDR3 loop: CASSMSTGALKLGTEAFF. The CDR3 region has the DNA TGTGCCAGTAGTATGTCCACAGGGGCCTTAAAACTGGGTACTGAAGCTTTCTTT.